This T cell receptor beta chain came from a study of blood T cells in healthy people across ages. Whenever a sample was processed, at least 6 million PBMCs were isolated. This clonotype turned up a few times. The antigen is undetermined. Study-wide results and caveats: Diversity of TCR beta per million T cells declined in a roughly linear way with age. Whereas aged donors had fewer naive CD4+ cells, long-lived donors had more of them and higher diversity.

Losses at the gene ends were 1 base for V and 3 bases for J; bases not matched to a gene: 14. Germline V lookup: CDR1 SGHRS, CDR2 YFSETQ. The CDR3 is made up of 18 amino acids. Alongside a J-beta primer mix, a sample-barcoded 5' primer served in a second PCR lasting roughly 6 to 12 cycles. Any given sample supplied a minimum of 3 million CDR3-containing paired-end reads. TCRdb re-called the 5' RACE reads with MiXCR, one entry per CDR3 protein. Of 1.5 million to 2 million distinct CDR3 sequences listed, around 42% are singletons. The origin of this receptor is a human donor in good health. This chain joins TRBV5-1 and TRBJ2-3, with 7 bases fitting TRBD1. Sequencing used blood. The CDR3 protein is CASSLYPAERQGTDTQYF. CDR3 DNA sequence: TGCGCCAGCAGCTTGTATCCTGCCGAGCGACAGGGAACAGATACGCAGTATTTT.